This T cell receptor beta chain was found in a study of monozygotic twins with inflammatory bowel disease. TCRdb reanalyzed the 5' RACE reads, giving one entry per CDR3 protein sequence and no DNA. The sample spans 210,000 or so distinct CDR3 sequences; the ten largest clones claim 7.5% to 9.5%. This CDR3 has 15 residues. The V call is TRBV12-3 or TRBV12-4, the J call TRBJ2-7; no DNA is available, so the TRBD1 call from TCRdb remains unchecked. Sequenced sample: blood. The TCR was taken from a human donor with ulcerative colitis or Crohn's disease, or a healthy co-twin of an affected twin (not recorded which). This CDR3 reads CASSPLATNSYEQYF.